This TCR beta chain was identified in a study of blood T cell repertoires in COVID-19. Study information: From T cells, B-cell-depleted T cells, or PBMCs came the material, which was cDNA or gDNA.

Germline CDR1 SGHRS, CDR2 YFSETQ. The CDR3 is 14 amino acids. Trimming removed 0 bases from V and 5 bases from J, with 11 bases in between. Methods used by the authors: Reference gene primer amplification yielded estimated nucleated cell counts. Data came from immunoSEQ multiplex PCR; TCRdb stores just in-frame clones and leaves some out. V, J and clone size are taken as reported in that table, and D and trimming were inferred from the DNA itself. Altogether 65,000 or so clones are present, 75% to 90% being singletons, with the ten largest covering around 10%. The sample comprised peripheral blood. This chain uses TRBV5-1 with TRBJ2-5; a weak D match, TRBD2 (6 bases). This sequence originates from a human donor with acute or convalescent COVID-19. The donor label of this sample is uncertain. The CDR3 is CASSLGGTGETQYF. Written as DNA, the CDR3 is TGCGCCAGCAGCTTGGGCGGGACTGGGGAGACCCAGTACTTC.